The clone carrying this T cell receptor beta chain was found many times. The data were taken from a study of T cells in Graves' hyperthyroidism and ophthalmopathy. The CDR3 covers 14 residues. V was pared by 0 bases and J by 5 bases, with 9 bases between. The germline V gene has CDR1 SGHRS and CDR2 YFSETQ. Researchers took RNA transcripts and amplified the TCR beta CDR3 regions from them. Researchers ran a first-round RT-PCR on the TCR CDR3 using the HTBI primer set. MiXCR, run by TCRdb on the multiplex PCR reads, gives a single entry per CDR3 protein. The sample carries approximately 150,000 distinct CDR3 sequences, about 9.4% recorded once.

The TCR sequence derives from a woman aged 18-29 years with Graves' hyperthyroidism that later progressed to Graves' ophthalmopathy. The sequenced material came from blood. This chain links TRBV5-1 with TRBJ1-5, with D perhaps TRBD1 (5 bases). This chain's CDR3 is CASSLEGVDQPQHF. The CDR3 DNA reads TGCGCCAGCAGCTTGGAAGGGGTCGATCAGCCCCAGCATTTT.